These 8 T cell receptor beta chains originate from one sample sequenced in a study of graft-versus-host responses after intestinal transplantation. TCRdb's table, derived via immunoSEQ multiplex PCR, lists solely in-frame clones and lacks some. This sample has 90,000 to 95,000 clones, with over 85% found just once. These receptors are not linked to any known antigen. Sequenced here: unstimulated CD8+ T cells sorted from spleen or lymph node cells, sampled before intestinal transplant. These receptor sequences come from a human donor who received an intestinal transplant.

The rearrangement links TRBV12-5 to TRBJ2-1; TRBD2 matches 12 bases. V lost 0 bases and J lost 0; bases outside the gene matches: 9. The CDR3 runs to 20 residues. Germline V lookup: CDR1 LGHNT, CDR2 FRNRAP. CDR3 loop: CASGLVLTSGGPSSYNEQFF. The CDR3 region has the DNA TGTGCTAGTGGTTTGGTACTAACTAGCGGGGGGCCGAGCTCCTACAATGAGCAGTTCTTC.

This chain links TRBV30 with TRBJ2-2; TRBD2 matches at 8 bases. Germline lookup yields CDR1 GTSNPN and CDR2 SVGIG (reference sequence). Trimming cost V 5 bases and J 1 base; bases outside gene matches: 3. CDR3 length: 14 residues. DNA of the CDR3: TGTGCCTGGTTAGCGGGACTGAACACCGGGGAGCTGTTTTTT. Its translation: CAWLAGLNTGELFF.

V usage is TRBV27 and J usage is TRBJ1-2, with D unclear. Trimming cost V 3 bases and J 8 bases, with 13 bases left between them. The CDR3 loop spans 13 amino acids. In germline, CDR1 is MNHEY, CDR2 SMNVEV (reference sequence). CDR3 in DNA: TGTGCCAGCAGTTTCTCGGGTGGGTCCGGCTACACCTTC. Encoded protein: CASSFSGGSGYTF.

To note about this clone: The junction departs from the called germline gene at one end, perhaps through a read error. The sample has other DNA sequences that encode this CDR3 too. J is TRBJ2-2 and V is TRBV27; D unresolved. Germline V gene lookup returns CDR1 MNHEY and CDR2 SMNVEV (reference sequence). CDR3 size: 14 residues. The CDR3 reads CASSNYKNTGELFF. Written as DNA, the CDR3 is TGCGCCAGCAGTAACTACAAGAACACCGGGGAGCTGTTTTTT.

V usage is TRBV5-1 and J usage is TRBJ2-2; possible D gene TRBD2, 5 bases. Trimming shortened V by 3 bases and J by 1 base, and 10 bases separated the two germline ends. This CDR3 comprises 15 residues. Per the germline V gene, CDR1 is SGHRS and CDR2 is YFSETQ. The CDR3 loop is CASSSDYLNTGELFF. The CDR3 bases are TGCGCCAGCAGCTCCGACTACCTGAACACCGGGGAGCTGTTTTTT.

This chain links TRBV2 with TRBJ2-1; 8 bases are a match to TRBD2. CDR3 length: 14 residues. Germline assignment: CDR1 SNHLY and CDR2 FYNNEI. Trimming removed 1 base from V and 8 bases from J; junction bases left unmatched: 4. The CDR3, as DNA: TGTGCCAGCAGTGAAGTTGAAGCGGGGGATGAGCAGTTCTTC. Its protein is CASSEVEAGDEQFF.

V gene TRBV2 combines with J gene TRBJ2-5; 7 positions agree with TRBD1. The J call may not be correct, given that the DNA end is closer to TRBJ2-7. CDR1 is SNHLY, CDR2 FYNNEI, per germline. The CDR3 runs to 15 residues. The CDR3 loop is CASSEPPGQTYEQYF. CDR3 DNA sequence: TGTGCCAGTTCCGAACCTCCGGGACAGACTTACGAGCAGTACTTC.

The sample holds a few counts of this clone. The rearrangement joins TRBV4-3 to TRBJ1-4; 10 bases map to TRBD1. J was trimmed by 7 bases and V by 4 bases; bases with no gene match: 6. CDR3 size: 15 residues. Germline lookup yields CDR1 LGHNA and CDR2 YSLEER. The CDR3 region has the DNA TGCGCCAGCAGCCCATCCCGGACAGGGGGTGAAAAACTGTTTTTT. Protein product: CASSPSRTGGEKLFF.